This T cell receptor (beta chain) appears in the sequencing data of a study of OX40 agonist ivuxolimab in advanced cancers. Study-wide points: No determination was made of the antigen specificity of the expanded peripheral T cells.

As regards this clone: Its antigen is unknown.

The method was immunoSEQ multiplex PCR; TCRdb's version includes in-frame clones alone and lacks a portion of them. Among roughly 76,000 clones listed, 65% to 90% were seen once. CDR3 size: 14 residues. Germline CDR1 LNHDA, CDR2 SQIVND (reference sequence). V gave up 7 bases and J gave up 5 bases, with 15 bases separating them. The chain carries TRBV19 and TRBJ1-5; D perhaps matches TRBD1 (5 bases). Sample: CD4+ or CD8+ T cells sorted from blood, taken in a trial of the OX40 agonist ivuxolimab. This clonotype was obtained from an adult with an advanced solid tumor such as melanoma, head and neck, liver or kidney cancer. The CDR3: CASNMRGPDQPQHF. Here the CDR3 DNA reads TGTGCCAGTAACATGAGGGGACCCGATCAGCCCCAGCATTTT.